This T cell receptor beta chain was recovered during a study of T-cell memory formation after mild COVID-19. This clonotype was recorded a few times. Antigen: not known. cDNA libraries for TCR alpha and TCR beta, carrying sample barcodes and UMIs, came from 5'RACE with constant-segment primers. MiXCR was run by TCRdb on the 5' RACE reads, yielding one entry per CDR3 protein. The sample contains approximately 260,000 distinct CDR3 sequences, 16% of which appear only once. Study-level findings and limits: Later expanders leaned toward CD4+, whereas clones contracting from day 15 to 85 were balanced CD4/CD8. In pre-infection memory, a portion of responding clones appeared, which suggested that cross-reactive memory joined.

The CDR3 sequence is 13 residues long. The V gene lost 4 bases and the J gene lost 5 bases, with 11 bases spanning the gap. CDR1 and CDR2 from the germline V gene are SGHKS and YYEKEE (reference sequence). The V and J genes are TRBV5-5 and TRBJ2-3; D is possibly TRBD2 (6 bases). Sequencing input: PBMCs or a T cell subset sorted from them (not recorded which). This clonotype was sampled from a young man who had mild COVID-19 (a few samples of this study predate the infection). Cell type and time point are not known. CDR3 protein: CASSGDSRDTQYF. Here the CDR3 DNA reads TGTGCCAGCAGCGGGGACTCAAGAGATACGCAGTATTTT.